This T cell receptor (beta chain) was identified during a study of shared clonotypes between healthy human individuals. For the study at large: Each donor's CD8 memory used one plate, CD8 naive two, each CD4 subset three. Study findings and constraints: Tissue TCR repertoires likely differ from these blood-only repertoires. Memory subsets had estimated richness that was generally smaller than that of naive subsets. A reduction in generation probabilities was seen for non-shared clonotypes relative to those shared by all four donors.

About this clone itself: Antigen unknown.

Trimming at V came to 1 base and at J to 9 bases, leaving 21 bases not matched to a gene. The CDR3 spans 19 residues. Germline V CDR1 and CDR2: SGHTA, FQGTGA. The method was immunoSEQ multiplex PCR; TCRdb's version includes in-frame clones alone and lacks a portion of them. In the table there are 2.3 million or so clones, 85% to 95% of which are singletons. The receptor was derived from a man between 18 and 29 years old in good health. Some clones in this sample may be carry-over from other donors' samples. This chain uses TRBV7-3 with TRBJ2-1, with 7 positions matching TRBD2. Sequencing was done on a sample of naive CD4+ T cells from PBMCs. Noted subset: CD45RA+ positively selected. Written as DNA, the CDR3 is TGTGCCAGCAGCTTAATTCCTCCCCACCGGCGGGACGGGGGGAGTGAGCAGTTCTTC. Encoded protein: CASSLIPPHRRDGGSEQFF. Full variable domain (remainder filled in from reference TRBV7-3 and TRBJ2-1): GAGVSQTPSNKVTEKGKYVELRCDPISGHTALYWYRQSLGQGPEFLIYFQGTGAADDSGLPNDRFFAVRPEGSVSTLKIQRTERGDSAVYLCASSLIPPHRRDGGSEQFFGPGTRLTVL.